These 2 T cell receptor beta chains came from one sample sequenced in a study of T cell changes during pregnancy in multiple sclerosis (dated by TCRdb to the late 2010s). Libraries were built with the immunoSEQ multiplex PCR assay. Held by TCRdb, this immuneACCESS table contains in-frame sequences only and omits some clones. Under half of the omission traces to an unresolved V gene where checked; the cause of the rest is unknown. The sample table contains roughly 84,000 clones; only one count was recorded for 93% of them. The ten largest clones add up to about 1.4% of the sample. The sequencing here drew on peripheral blood, taken in the third trimester of pregnancy. These receptor sequences come from a female donor in good health, enrolled as a control in a pregnancy study.

The J gene is TRBJ1-3, the V gene TRBV6-5; maybe TRBD1 (5 bases). This CDR3 has 13 amino acids. The V gene's germline CDR1 is MNHEY and CDR2 SVGAGI. Deletions cut 6 bases from V and 3 bases from J, with 9 bases between. The CDR3, as DNA: TGTGCCAGCAGCCGACAGCTTGGAAACACCATATATTTT. Translation: CASSRQLGNTIYF.

The CDR3 bases are TGTGCCAGCAGCTTAGGCAGGGGAGATGAAAAACTGTTTTTT. Protein: CASSLGRGDEKLFF. The chain links TRBV7-9 to TRBJ1-4, with a possible D match to TRBD1 (6 bases). CDR3 size: 14 residues. Deletions cut 1 base from V and 6 bases from J, with 9 bases between. Germline V gives CDR1 SEHNR, CDR2 FQNEAQ (reference sequence).